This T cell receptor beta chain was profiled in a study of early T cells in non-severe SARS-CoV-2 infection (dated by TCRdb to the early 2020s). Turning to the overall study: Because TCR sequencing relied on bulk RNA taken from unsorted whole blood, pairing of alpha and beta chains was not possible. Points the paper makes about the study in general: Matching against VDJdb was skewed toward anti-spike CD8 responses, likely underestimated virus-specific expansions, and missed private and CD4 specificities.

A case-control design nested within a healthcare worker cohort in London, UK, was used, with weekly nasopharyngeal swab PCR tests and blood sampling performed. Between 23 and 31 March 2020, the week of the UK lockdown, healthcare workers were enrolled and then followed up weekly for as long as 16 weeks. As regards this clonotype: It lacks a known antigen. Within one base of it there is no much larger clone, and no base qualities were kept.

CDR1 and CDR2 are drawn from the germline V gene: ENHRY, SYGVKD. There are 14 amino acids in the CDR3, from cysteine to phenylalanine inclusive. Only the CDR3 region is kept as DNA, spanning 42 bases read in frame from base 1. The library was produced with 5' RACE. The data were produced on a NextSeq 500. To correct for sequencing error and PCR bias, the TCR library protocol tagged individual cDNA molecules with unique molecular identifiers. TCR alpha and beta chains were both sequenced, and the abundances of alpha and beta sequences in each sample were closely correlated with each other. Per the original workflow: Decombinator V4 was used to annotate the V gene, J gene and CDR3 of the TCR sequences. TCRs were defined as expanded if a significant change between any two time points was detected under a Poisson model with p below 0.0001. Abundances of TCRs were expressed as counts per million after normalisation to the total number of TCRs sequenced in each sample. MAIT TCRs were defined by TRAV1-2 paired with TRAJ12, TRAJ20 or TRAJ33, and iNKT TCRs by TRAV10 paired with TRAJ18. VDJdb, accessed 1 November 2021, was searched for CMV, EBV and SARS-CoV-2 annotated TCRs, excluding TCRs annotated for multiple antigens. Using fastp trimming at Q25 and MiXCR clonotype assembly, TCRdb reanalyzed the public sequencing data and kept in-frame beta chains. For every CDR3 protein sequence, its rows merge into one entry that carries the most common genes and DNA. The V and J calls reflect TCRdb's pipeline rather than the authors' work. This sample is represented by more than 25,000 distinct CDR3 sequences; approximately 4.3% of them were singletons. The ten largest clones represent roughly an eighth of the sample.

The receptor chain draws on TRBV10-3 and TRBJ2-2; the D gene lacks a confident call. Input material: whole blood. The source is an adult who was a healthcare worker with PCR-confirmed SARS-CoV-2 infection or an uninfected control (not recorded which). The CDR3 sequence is CATWPSMNTGELFF. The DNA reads TGTGCTACCTGGCCCAGTATGAACACCGGGGAGCTGTTTTTT.